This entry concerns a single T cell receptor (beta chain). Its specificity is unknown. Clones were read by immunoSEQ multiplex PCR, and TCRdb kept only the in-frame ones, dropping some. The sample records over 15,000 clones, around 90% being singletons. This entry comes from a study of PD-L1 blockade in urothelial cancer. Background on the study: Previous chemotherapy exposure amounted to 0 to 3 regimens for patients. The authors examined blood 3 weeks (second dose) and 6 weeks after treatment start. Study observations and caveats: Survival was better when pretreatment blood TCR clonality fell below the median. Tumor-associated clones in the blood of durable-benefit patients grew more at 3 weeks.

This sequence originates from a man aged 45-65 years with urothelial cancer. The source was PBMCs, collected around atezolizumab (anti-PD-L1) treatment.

CDR3 protein: CAWSTQQASNEKLFF. CDR3 DNA sequence: TGTGCCTGGAGTACTCAACAGGCCTCAAATGAAAAACTGTTTTTT. This rearrangement joins TRBV30 to TRBJ1-4; possible D gene TRBD1, 5 bases. CDR1 and CDR2 from the germline V gene are GTSNPN and SVGIG (reference sequence). The CDR3 runs to 15 residues. Between the trimmed V and J ends, which lost 2 bases and 5 bases, there was a span of 15 bases.